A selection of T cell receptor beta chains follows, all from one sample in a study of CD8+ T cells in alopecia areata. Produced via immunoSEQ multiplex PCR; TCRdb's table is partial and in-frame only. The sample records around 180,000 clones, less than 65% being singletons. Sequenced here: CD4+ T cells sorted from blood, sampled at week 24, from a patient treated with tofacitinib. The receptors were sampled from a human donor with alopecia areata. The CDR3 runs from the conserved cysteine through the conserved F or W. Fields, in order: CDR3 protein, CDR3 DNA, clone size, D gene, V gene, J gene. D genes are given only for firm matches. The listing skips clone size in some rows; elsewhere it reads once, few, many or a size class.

CDR3: CSVEPPGADTQYF
DNA: TGCAGCGTTGAGCCCCCGGGTGCAGATACGCAGTATTTT
size: NA
D: NA
V: TRBV29-1
J: TRBJ2-3

CDR3: CASSLSLAGGNEQFF
DNA: TGTGCCAGCAGCTTATCACTAGCGGGGGGTAATGAGCAGTTCTTC
size: few
D: TRBD2
V: TRBV7-8
J: TRBJ2-1

CDR3: CASNPAGGVYNSPLHF
DNA: TGTGCCAGCAACCCGGCGGGCGGAGTATATAATTCACCCCTCCACTTT
size: NA
D: NA
V: TRBV7-8
J: TRBJ1-6

CDR3: CASSQRASWYEQYF
DNA: TGCGCCAGCAGTCAAAGAGCTAGCTGGTACGAGCAGTACTTC
size: few
D: NA
V: TRBV23-1
J: TRBJ2-7

CDR3: CASSQDRRSYEQYF
DNA: TGCGCCAGCAGCCAGGACAGGAGATCCTACGAGCAGTACTTC
size: NA
D: TRBD1
V: TRBV5-1
J: TRBJ2-7

CDR3: CSAPGTGGYTF
DNA: TGCAGTGCTCCCGGGACAGGGGGCTACACCTTC
size: few
D: TRBD1
V: TRBV20-1
J: TRBJ1-2

CDR3: CASSLTGQGDGYTF
DNA: TGCGCCAGCAGCCTAACGGGACAGGGAGATGGCTACACCTTC
size: once
D: TRBD1
V: TRBV4-3
J: TRBJ1-2

CDR3: CAWSVTSERYGYTF
DNA: TGTGCCTGGAGTGTGACGTCCGAGCGCTATGGCTACACCTTC
size: NA
D: NA
V: TRBV30
J: TRBJ1-2

CDR3: CASSWREMNTEAFF
DNA: TGCGCCAGCAGCTGGAGGGAGATGAACACTGAAGCTTTCTTT
size: NA
D: NA
V: TRBV5-1
J: TRBJ1-1

CDR3: CASTDRRDTQYF
DNA: TGTGCCAGTACCGACAGGAGGGATACGCAGTATTTT
size: few
D: NA
V: TRBV19
J: TRBJ2-3

CDR3: CASSFDPGQGRYF
DNA: TGTGCCAGCAGCTTCGATCCGGGACAGGGACGGTATTTT
size: few
D: TRBD1
V: TRBV7-2
J: TRBJ2-3

CDR3: CASSQPRLAPPYNEQFF
DNA: TGCGCCAGCAGCCAACCAAGACTAGCTCCACCATACAATGAGCAGTTCTTC
size: NA
D: TRBD2
V: TRBV4-1
J: TRBJ2-1

CDR3: CASSGTTGIHEQYF
DNA: TGCGCCAGCAGCGGAACGACAGGGATCCACGAGCAGTACTTC
size: NA
D: TRBD1
V: TRBV4-1
J: TRBJ2-7

CDR3: CASSWKDEQFF
DNA: TGTGCCAGCAGCTGGAAGGATGAGCAGTTCTTC
size: few
D: NA
V: TRBV14
J: TRBJ2-1

CDR3: CASSLDLTDQETQYF
DNA: TGTGCCAGCAGCTTAGATCTAACAGACCAAGAGACCCAGTACTTC
size: NA
D: NA
V: TRBV7-2
J: TRBJ2-5

CDR3: CASSLDTGMNTEAFF
DNA: TGTGCCAGCAGCTTAGACACAGGGATGAACACTGAAGCTTTCTTT
size: NA
D: NA
V: TRBV11-3
J: TRBJ1-1

CDR3: CASGLSRLVDTQYF
DNA: TGTGCTAGTGGTTTGTCTCGACTAGTAGATACGCAGTATTTT
size: many
D: NA
V: TRBV12-5
J: TRBJ2-3

CDR3: CASSPGQGYNQPQHF
DNA: TGTGCCAGTAGTCCGGGACAGGGCTATAATCAGCCCCAGCATTTT
size: few
D: TRBD1
V: TRBV19
J: TRBJ1-5

CDR3: CATSSYDRLGSNEQFF
DNA: TGTGCCACCAGCAGCTATGACCGACTAGGAAGCAATGAGCAGTTCTTC
size: once
D: NA
V: TRBV15
J: TRBJ2-1